Below are 24 T cell receptor beta chains sequenced from a single sample in a study of blood T cell repertoires in COVID-19. Sequenced by immunoSEQ multiplex PCR; TCRdb stores in-frame clones only, minus some. Of under 100,000 clones in the sample, around four fifths were seen once. The sequenced material came from peripheral blood. The receptors here all came from a man aged 45-65 years with acute or convalescent COVID-19.

J is TRBJ2-1 and V is TRBV5-1; 15 bases agree with TRBD2. The length of the CDR3 is 17 residues. Germline-derived CDR1 and CDR2 are SGHRS and YFSETQ. The ends lost 1 base at V and 6 bases at J; junction bases unmatched: 5. Written as DNA, the CDR3 is TGCGCCAGCAGCTTGTTTTGGACTAGCGGGAGGGCCAATGAGCAGTTCTTC. Translated: CASSLFWTSGRANEQFF.

The gene calls are TRBV19 and TRBJ2-4; a weak D match, TRBD2 (6 bases). V dropped 1 base and J dropped 5 bases, with 15 bases sitting between them. Per the germline V gene, CDR1 is LNHDA and CDR2 is SQIVND (reference sequence). The CDR3 loop spans 16 amino acids. CDR3 nucleotide sequence: TGTGCCAGTAGTATAGGAGGGGCGGGAACCCAAAACATTCAGTACTTC. Protein product: CASSIGGAGTQNIQYF.

The chain has TRBV7-3 and TRBJ2-2; the D gene is possibly TRBD1 (6 bases). With 5 bases removed from V and 5 bases from J, the gap between germline ends came to 15 bases. CDR3 length: 15 amino acids. The V gene's germline CDR1 is SGHTA and CDR2 FQGTGA. CDR3 in DNA: TGTGCCAGCAGCCTCCGGGACATTGGAACCGGGGAGCTGTTTTTT. Residues: CASSLRDIGTGELFF. Based on the CDR3 plus reference TRBV7-3 and TRBJ2-2, the full variable domain is GAGVSQTPSNKVTEKGKYVELRCDPISGHTALYWYRQSLGQGPEFLIYFQGTGAADDSGLPNDRFFAVRPEGSVSTLKIQRTERGDSAVYLCASSLRDIGTGELFFGEGSRLTVL.

The rearrangement links TRBV19 to TRBJ2-3; 7 bases are a match to TRBD2. Germline CDR1 reads LNHDA; CDR2 reads SQIVND (reference sequence). The J segment lost 6 bases and the V segment lost 6 bases, leaving 15 bases of the junction unmatched. The CDR3 contains 16 residues. CDR3 protein: CASRAHWGREEDTQYF. The CDR3 region has the DNA TGTGCCAGTAGAGCACACTGGGGGAGGGAAGAGGATACGCAGTATTTT.

The chain carries TRBV7-2 and TRBJ2-7; tentatively, D is TRBD2 (5 bases). V was cut by 1 base and J by 9 bases, with 13 bases left in between. The CDR3 contains 13 residues. CDR1 is SGHTA and CDR2 is FQGNSA in the germline V gene. The CDR3 loop reads CASSLDMGVGQYF. CDR3 bases: TGTGCCAGCAGCTTAGATATGGGAGTAGGGCAGTACTTC.

The rearrangement links TRBV5-1 to TRBJ2-5; D is possibly TRBD1 (6 bases). Trimming took 4 bases from V and 5 from J, leaving 18 bases between them. Germline V gene sequence: CDR1 SGHRS, CDR2 YFSETQ. The CDR3 spans 15 residues. CDR3 DNA sequence: TGCGCCAGCAGCCCCGGATTAGGGGGAACGGAGACCCAGTACTTC. It codes for CASSPGLGGTETQYF.

This clone occurred once. This chain links TRBV10-3 with TRBJ1-6; no reliable D call. This CDR3 is built from 13 residues. Trimming cost V 8 bases and J 5 bases, with 10 bases left between them. Germline CDR1 is ENHRY and CDR2 is SYGVKD. The chain's CDR3 is CAISLADNSPLHF. Here the CDR3 DNA reads TGTGCCATCTCGTTGGCAGATAATTCACCCCTCCACTTT.

CDR3 bases: TGTGCCTGGAAAGGGGGGGCCACTGGATTGGGAGAAGAAAAACTGTTTTTT. It is translated as CAWKGGATGLGEEKLFF. This sequence joins TRBV30 and TRBJ1-4, with D perhaps matching TRBD1 (6 bases). CDR1 is GTSNPN, CDR2 SVGIG, per germline (reference sequence). V was shortened by 4 bases and J by 8 bases, with 26 bases between the two germline ends. CDR3 size: 17 residues.

This chain links TRBV10-3 with TRBJ2-1; 9 bases are shared with TRBD2. Germline values: CDR1 ENHRY, CDR2 SYGVKD. The junction had 13 bases not matched to a gene; V was cut back by 10 bases and J by 6 bases. The CDR3 sequence is 15 residues long. The CDR3 loop is CATGTSIYPLNEQFF. CDR3 coding DNA: TGTGCCACCGGGACTAGCATCTACCCCCTCAATGAGCAGTTCTTC.

This clone was observed a few times. Other DNA sequences in the sample encode the same CDR3. This chain joins TRBV27 and TRBJ1-6; 8 bases fit TRBD1. The CDR3 runs to 15 residues. Trimming removed 1 base from V and 9 bases from J; junction bases left unmatched: 5. Germline CDR1 and CDR2: MNHEY and SMNVEV (reference sequence). The CDR3 sequence: CASSLLGTGVSPLHF. DNA of the CDR3: TGTGCCAGCAGTTTATTGGGGACAGGCGTTTCACCCCTCCACTTT.

V usage is TRBV19 and J usage is TRBJ1-4, with 8 nucleotides matching TRBD1. The CDR3 extends over 15 amino acids. The V gene end was trimmed by 5 bases and the J gene end by 4 bases; junction bases not matched to a gene: 6. CDR1 and CDR2 (germline): LNHDA, SQIVND (reference sequence). CDR3 amino acids: CASSFTGGNNEKLFF. The CDR3 nucleotides are TGTGCCAGTAGTTTCACAGGGGGAAATAATGAAAAACTGTTTTTT.

The chain uses TRBV11-2 and TRBJ1-4, with TRBD1 as a possible D gene (6 bases). V lost 6 bases and J 3 bases, leaving 14 bases between the germline ends. The CDR3 contains 15 residues. The germline gives CDR1 SGHAT, CDR2 FQNNGV. The CDR3 region is CASRQQGAANEKLFF. CDR3 bases: TGTGCCAGCAGGCAACAGGGTGCGGCTAATGAAAAACTGTTTTTT. Variable domain in full (rest from reference TRBV11-2 and TRBJ1-4): EAGVAQSPRYKIIEKRQSVAFWCNPISGHATLYWYQQILGQGPKLLIQFQNNGVVDDSQLPKDRFSAERLKGVDSTLKIQPAKLEDSAVYLCASRQQGAANEKLFFGSGTQLSVL.

V usage is TRBV10-3 and J usage is TRBJ2-1; TRBD1 matches 11 bases. V shed 0 bases and J 7 bases; nucleotides not matched to a gene: 11. CDR3 size: 18 residues. Germline V gene lookup returns CDR1 ENHRY and CDR2 SYGVKD. CDR3 sequence: CAISESVLVGTGGNEQFF. CDR3 in DNA: TGTGCCATCAGTGAGTCGGTCCTAGTGGGGACAGGGGGAAATGAGCAGTTCTTC.

The chain joins TRBV6-5 to TRBJ1-1; no reliable D call. Germline V CDR1 and CDR2: MNHEY, SVGAGI. The germline V and J ends were trimmed by 2 bases and 4 bases, with 8 bases remaining between them. The CDR3 has 13 residues. CDR3 sequence (DNA): TGTGCCAGCAGTTACGATGTGAGCACTGAAGCTTTCTTT. It encodes CASSYDVSTEAFF.

This chain joins TRBV19 and TRBJ1-2, with 7 bases matching TRBD1. CDR1 and CDR2 from the germline V gene are LNHDA and SQIVND (reference sequence). The CDR3 has 14 residues. Trimming took 5 bases from V and 4 from J; bases not matched to a gene: 7. The CDR3 sequence: CASSFRDSPYGYTF. The CDR3 coding sequence is TGTGCCAGTAGTTTCCGGGACAGCCCCTATGGCTACACCTTC.

In DNA, the CDR3 is TGTGCCACCAGTGACCGAAAGGGGTATTACAATGAGCAGTTCTTC. It yields the protein CATSDRKGYYNEQFF. The chain recombines TRBV24-1 with TRBJ2-1, with a tentative D call TRBD1 (5 bases). Germline assignment: CDR1 KGHDR and CDR2 SFDVKD. Trimming stripped 4 bases from V and 4 bases from J, with 13 bases between. The CDR3 covers 15 residues.

The count of this clone is one. The chain couples TRBV14 to TRBJ1-2; D is undetermined. Deletions cut 1 base from V and 5 bases from J, with 5 bases between. Germline V gene sequence: CDR1 SGHDN, CDR2 FVKESK. The CDR3 totals 12 residues. CDR3 region: CASSQVHYGYTF. In DNA form, the CDR3 reads TGTGCCAGCAGCCAAGTTCATTATGGCTACACCTTC.

The V gene is TRBV19, the J gene TRBJ2-2, with TRBD2 identical over 10 bases. Germline lookup yields CDR1 LNHDA and CDR2 SQIVND (reference sequence). The CDR3 is 17 residues long. V lost 3 bases, J lost 3 bases, and 7 bases stayed unmatched. The CDR3 loop reads CASSMIRGTSDTGELFF. Here the CDR3 DNA reads TGTGCCAGTAGTATGATCAGGGGGACTAGCGACACCGGGGAGCTGTTTTTT.

This chain uses TRBV11-3 with TRBJ2-1; the match to TRBD2 covers 14 bases. Losses at the gene ends were 5 bases for V and 4 bases for J; bases not matched to a gene: 7. The CDR3 runs 17 residues. Germline V gene data show CDR1 as SGHNT and CDR2 as YENEEA. The CDR3 sequence: CASSPGTSGSGYNEQFF. CDR3 in DNA: TGTGCCAGCAGCCCAGGGACTAGCGGGAGTGGATACAATGAGCAGTTCTTC.

J is TRBJ1-3 and V is TRBV9; unclear D gene. The germline CDR1 and CDR2 sequences are SGDLS and YYNGEE. This CDR3 contains 16 residues. V lost 0 bases and J 0 bases, leaving 10 bases between the germline ends. The CDR3 sequence is CASSVDGRPSGNTIYF. Here the CDR3 DNA reads TGTGCCAGCAGCGTAGATGGCAGGCCCTCTGGAAACACCATATATTTT. Full variable domain (remainder filled in from reference TRBV9 and TRBJ1-3): DSGVTQTPKHLITATGQRVTLRCSPRSGDLSVYWYQQSLDQGLQFLIQYYNGEERAKGNILERFSAQQFPDLHSELNLSSLELGDSALYFCASSVDGRPSGNTIYFGEGSWLTVV.

The V call is TRBV27, the J call TRBJ2-6; tentatively, D is TRBD2 (6 bases). Germline lookup yields CDR1 MNHEY and CDR2 SMNVEV (reference sequence). CDR3 length equals 18 residues. V was trimmed by 1 base and J by 1 base, leaving 14 bases between them. The CDR3, as DNA: TGTGCCAGCAGTTTATTTGCTAGCGCAAGTTCTGGGGCCAACGTCCTGACTTTC. Protein: CASSLFASASSGANVLTF.

V gene TRBV7-6 combines with J gene TRBJ1-6; TRBD1 aligns across 7 bases. Germline loops: CDR1 SGHVS, CDR2 FNYEAQ. Unmatched junction bases numbered 16, after V lost 7 bases and J lost 7 bases. The CDR3 contains 17 residues. The CDR3 DNA follows: TGTGCCAGCACCAACCGGGGACCGGGACAGTCCAATTCACCCCTCCACTTT. Translated: CASTNRGPGQSNSPLHF.

The CDR3 is CASSLRAGGEKLFF. Written as DNA, the CDR3 is TGTGCCAGCAGCTTAAGAGCAGGGGGTGAAAAACTGTTTTTT. This chain joins TRBV11-2 and TRBJ1-4, with TRBD1 identical over 7 bases. Germline CDR1 SGHAT, CDR2 FQNNGV. V lost 2 bases to trimming and J lost 7 bases; unmatched junction nucleotides: 4. The CDR3 spans 14 residues.

CDR3 DNA sequence: TGCAGCGTTGCCGGACTGGGGAGTACGGAGACCCAGTACTTC. Its translation is CSVAGLGSTETQYF. The chain couples TRBV29-1 to TRBJ2-5, with D tentatively TRBD2 (5 bases). This CDR3 contains 14 residues. The germline V gene encodes CDR1 SQVTM and CDR2 ANQGSEA. Trimming took off 4 bases at V and 5 bases at J, with 17 bases between the two ends.